This is a list of T cell receptor beta chains from one sample in a study of a mutant IDH1 vaccine in newly diagnosed glioma. These receptors are not linked to any known antigen. Repertoires were generated with immunoSEQ multiplex PCR, while TCRdb's copy carries only in-frame clones and drops some. Seen here are about 40,000 clones, 80% observed once, and the top ten hold roughly 15%. Sequenced material: peripheral blood mononuclear cells (PBMCs), taken from a glioma patient whose treatment included an IDH1 peptide vaccine. These receptor sequences come from a woman aged 25 to 39 with glioma. Some clones in this sample may be carry-over from other donors' samples. CDR3s include the opening cysteine and the closing phenylalanine or tryptophan. A D gene is named only where the DNA matches it firmly. Size is stated for part of the rows, as once, few or many counts, or as a class when the clone is expanded.

TRBV19	-	-	TRBJ1-2	CASSKGNGYTF	TGTGCCAGTAGTAAGGGGAATGGCTACACCTTC
TRBV29-1	-	few	TRBJ1-1	CSVDGQGGEAFF	TGCAGCGTTGACGGGCAGGGAGGTGAAGCTTTCTTT
TRBV7-2	TRBD1	-	TRBJ1-5	CASSTRGDRAPRPQHF	TGTGCCAGCAGCACCCGGGGAGACAGGGCGCCCAGGCCCCAGCATTTT
TRBV27	-	-	TRBJ2-6	CASGRFGQRLSGANVLTF	TGTGCCAGCGGACGGTTCGGACAGAGACTCTCTGGGGCCAACGTCCTGACTTTC
TRBV5-6	-	-	TRBJ2-3	CASSSGWGLSTDTQYF	TGTGCCAGCAGCTCGGGTTGGGGGTTAAGCACAGATACGCAGTATTTT
TRBV5-1	-	-	TRBJ2-1	CASSLGGHEQFF	TGCGCCAGCAGCTTGGGAGGACATGAGCAGTTCTTC
TRBV12-5	-	-	TRBJ1-5	CASGFSLSETPNQPQHF	TGTGCTAGTGGTTTCTCCCTCTCCGAGACACCTAATCAGCCCCAGCATTTT
TRBV5-1	-	-	TRBJ2-7	CASNPIGGDYEQYF	TGCGCCAGCAACCCAATAGGGGGGGACTACGAGCAGTACTTC
TRBV11-2	-	once	TRBJ2-1	CASSPGWETLSYNEQFF	TGTGCCAGCAGCCCGGGATGGGAGACCTTGTCCTACAATGAGCAGTTCTTC
TRBV27	TRBD1	-	TRBJ2-7	CASWTGDEQYF	TGTGCCAGTTGGACAGGGGACGAGCAGTACTTC
TRBV29-1	-	-	TRBJ2-5	CSVDLPEGETQYF	TGCAGCGTTGATCTTCCTGAAGGGGAGACCCAGTACTTC
TRBV6-1	-	-	TRBJ2-3	CASSKNPTISDTQYF	TGTGCCAGCAGTAAAAACCCGACTATCTCAGATACGCAGTATTTT
TRBV2	-	-	TRBJ1-3	CASSEEGSSGNTIYF	TGTGCCAGCAGTGAAGAGGGAAGCTCTGGAAACACCATATATTTT
TRBV5-6	TRBD2	-	TRBJ2-7	CASSLIFRDYADEQYF	TGTGCCAGCAGCCTTATATTTAGGGACTACGCTGATGAGCAGTACTTC
TRBV30	-	-	TRBJ1-2	CAWRKGVGDYGYTF	TGTGCCTGGAGAAAGGGAGTCGGGGACTATGGCTACACCTTC
TRBV27	TRBD2	-	TRBJ2-1	CASSLTSGPYNEQFF	TGTGCCAGCAGTTTGACTAGCGGACCCTACAATGAGCAGTTCTTC
TRBV4-1	-	-	TRBJ2-2	CASSQERQTGELFF	TGCGCCAGCAGCCAAGAGAGACAGACCGGGGAGCTGTTTTTT
TRBV11-2	TRBD1	-	TRBJ2-7	CASSPLKGQGPYEQYF	TGTGCCAGCAGCCCCCTTAAGGGACAGGGTCCCTACGAGCAGTACTTC
TRBV6-4	TRBD2	-	TRBJ2-3	CASSCPPERETSTDTQYF	TGTGCCAGCTCATGCCCGCCGGAGCGGGAGACTAGCACAGATACGCAGTATTTT
TRBV6-6	-	-	TRBJ2-3	CASGTGLSTDTQYF	TGTGCCAGCGGTACCGGGCTCAGCACAGATACGCAGTATTTT
TRBV13	-	-	TRBJ2-3	CASSSGPPTDTQYF	TGTGCCAGCAGCTCGGGACCTCCCACAGATACGCAGTATTTT
TRBV30	-	few	TRBJ1-1	CAWTPGPNTEAFF	TGTGCCTGGACCCCGGGCCCGAACACTGAAGCTTTCTTT
TRBV2	TRBD2	once	TRBJ2-2	CASSGTSGKAGELFF	TGTGCCAGCAGCGGGACTAGCGGGAAGGCCGGGGAGCTGTTTTTT
TRBV15	-	-	TRBJ2-7	CATSRDQGGGSSYEQYF	TGTGCCACCAGCAGAGATCAGGGGGGCGGGAGTTCCTACGAGCAGTACTTC